The 19 T cell receptor beta chains given below trace back to one sample, sequenced in a study of cytotoxic CD8 clonotypes in ibrutinib-treated CLL. TCRdb keeps only in-frame clones here, not all; method: immunoSEQ multiplex PCR. Of tens of thousands of clones detected, less than 90% appear once; the ten largest clones hold around 21%. Source: PBMCs, taken after 24 months of ibrutinib treatment. These receptor sequences come from a human donor with chronic lymphocytic leukemia.

V gene TRBV19 combines with J gene TRBJ2-7; the D gene could be TRBD1 or TRBD2 (5 bases each). Per germline, CDR1 LNHDA and CDR2 SQIVND (reference sequence). The CDR3 has 12 residues. V was pared by 8 bases and J by 4 bases, with 12 bases between. CDR3 amino acids: CASSHGAYEQYF. The CDR3 DNA is TGTGCCAGTTCCCACGGGGCTTACGAGCAGTACTTC.

V gene TRBV18 combines with J gene TRBJ2-5; possibly TRBD1 for D (6 bases). The CDR3 runs 15 residues. Germline assignment: CDR1 KGHSH and CDR2 LQKENI. V lost 4 bases and J 3 bases, leaving 15 bases between the germline ends. CDR3 nucleotides: TGTGCCAGCTCACTATACAGGGACGTCAAAGAGACCCAGTACTTC. Translated, it gives CASSLYRDVKETQYF.

J is TRBJ2-7 and V is TRBV7-6; the match to TRBD1 covers 7 bases. The CDR3 runs to 14 residues. The germline V gene encodes CDR1 SGHVS and CDR2 FNYEAQ. V was clipped by 5 bases and J by 2 bases; unmatched bases: 6. The CDR3 nucleotides are TGTGCCAGCAGCGCCGGGGACAGAACCTACGAGCAGTACTTC. Residues: CASSAGDRTYEQYF.

The chain has TRBV6-5 and TRBJ1-1; no clear D gene. The CDR3 covers 13 residues. Trimming took off 6 bases at V and 7 bases at J, with 15 bases between the two ends. Germline lookup yields CDR1 MNHEY and CDR2 SVGAGI. The CDR3 nucleotides are TGTGCCAGCAGCCCTTACGGAAAGAATGAAGCTTTCTTT. Its protein is CASSPYGKNEAFF.

The chain is built from TRBV28 and TRBJ2-7, with 8 bases identical to TRBD2. CDR1 is MDHEN and CDR2 is SYDVKM in the germline V gene. With 9 bases clipped from V and 3 bases from J, the junction kept 31 bases outside the gene matches. This CDR3 has 21 residues. In DNA form, the CDR3 reads TGTGCCAGTGCCGGGACGAGGACTACCCAGGGACTCCGGGAGGGGGGCTACGAGCAGTACTTC. Translated, it gives CASAGTRTTQGLREGGYEQYF.

The chain recombines TRBV7-3 with TRBJ1-2; 7 bases agree with TRBD1. The germline gives CDR1 SGHTA, CDR2 FQGTGA. V was pared by 5 bases and J by 2 bases, with 11 bases of the junction left unmatched. This CDR3 is built from 16 residues. This CDR3 reads CASSEQQGTSNYGYTF. Written as DNA, the CDR3 is TGTGCCAGCAGCGAACAACAGGGGACCTCCAACTATGGCTACACCTTC.

This clone appeared a few times. V and J are TRBV2 and TRBJ1-2; TRBD1 matches 9 bases. The junction had 5 bases not matched to a gene; V was cut back by 7 bases and J by 2 bases. This CDR3 is built from 14 residues. CDR1 and CDR2 (germline): SNHLY, FYNNEI. CDR3 in DNA: TGTGCCAGCACCCCACAGGGGGCAAACTATGGCTACACCTTC. Protein: CASTPQGANYGYTF.

This clone was observed a handful of times. The rearrangement joins TRBV5-5 to TRBJ1-2; D gene unclear. The CDR3 runs to 15 residues. Germline CDR1 and CDR2: SGHKS and YYEKEE (reference sequence). V was cut by 5 bases and J by 2 bases, with 16 bases left in between. The CDR3 region is CASRFKAQENYGYTF. In nucleotides, the CDR3 is TGTGCCAGCAGGTTCAAAGCGCAAGAGAACTATGGCTACACCTTC. The whole variable domain, remainder taken from reference TRBV5-5 and TRBJ1-2, is DAGVTQSPTHLIKTRGQQVTLRCSPISGHKSVSWYQQVLGQGPQFIFQYYEKEERGRGNFPDRFSARQFPNYSSELNVNALLLGDSALYLCASRFKAQENYGYTFGSGTRLTVV.

J is TRBJ1-1 and V is TRBV15; D is ambiguous. The CDR3 is 15 amino acids. The V end was cut by 1 base, the J end by 0 bases, with 9 bases between. The V gene's germline CDR1 is LNHNV and CDR2 YYDKDF (reference sequence). CDR3 amino acids: CATSRGGSLNTEAFF. The DNA for the CDR3 is TGTGCCACCAGCAGAGGTGGCAGCCTGAACACTGAAGCTTTCTTT.

The rearrangement links TRBV5-1 to TRBJ1-1; D possibly corresponds to TRBD1 (5 bases). V was clipped by 0 bases and J by 5 bases, with 17 bases between them. Germline V gives CDR1 SGHRS, CDR2 YFSETQ. CDR3 size: 16 residues. The chain's CDR3 is CASSLAPQGGGTEAFF. The CDR3 bases are TGCGCCAGCAGCTTGGCTCCTCAGGGTGGAGGGACTGAAGCTTTCTTT.

The rearrangement joins TRBV9 to TRBJ1-2; D is ambiguous. Trimming took off 0 bases at V and 4 bases at J, with 13 bases between the two ends. Germline-derived CDR1 and CDR2 are SGDLS and YYNGEE. This CDR3 is 15 amino acids long. CDR3: CASSVEGGGIYGYTF. CDR3 sequence (DNA): TGTGCCAGCAGCGTAGAGGGCGGAGGCATCTATGGCTACACCTTC.

Only a few counts were recorded for this clone. The chain has TRBV9 and TRBJ2-5, with D possibly TRBD2 on 5 matching bases. Germline CDR1 and CDR2: SGDLS and YYNGEE. Trimming stripped 0 bases from V and 4 bases from J, with 10 bases between. CDR3 size: 14 residues. The CDR3 loop reads CASSVDPSPETQYF. Written as DNA, the CDR3 is TGTGCCAGCAGCGTAGATCCTAGCCCAGAGACCCAGTACTTC.

The V call is TRBV7-2, the J call TRBJ2-2; D possibly corresponds to TRBD1 (6 bases). The CDR3 consists of 15 residues. The V gene lost 5 bases and the J gene lost 4 bases, with 14 bases spanning the gap. Germline V gives CDR1 SGHTA, CDR2 FQGNSA. The CDR3 sequence: CASSRTRDITGELFF. The CDR3 DNA reads TGTGCCAGCAGCAGAACCCGGGACATCACCGGGGAGCTGTTTTTT.

This clone has more than one count but fewer than ten. V is TRBV18 and J is TRBJ2-5; D is unclear. This CDR3 has 13 amino acids. Germline V lookup: CDR1 KGHSH, CDR2 LQKENI. With 0 bases removed from V and 1 base from J, the gap between germline ends came to 3 bases. In nucleotides, the CDR3 is TGTGCCAGCTCACCACCGGCCCAAGAGACCCAGTACTTC. Its translation is CASSPPAQETQYF. Using reference TRBV18 and TRBJ2-5 for the parts outside the CDR3, the full variable domain is NAGVMQNPRHLVRRRGQEARLRCSPMKGHSHVYWYRQLPEEGLKFMVYLQKENIIDESGMPKERFSAEFPKEGPSILRIQQVVRGDSAAYFCASSPPAQETQYFGPGTRLLVL.

The chain joins TRBV5-1 to TRBJ1-2; D perhaps matches TRBD1 (6 bases). The length of the CDR3 is 15 residues. Trimming took 7 bases from V and 1 from J, leaving 17 bases between them. CDR1 is SGHRS and CDR2 is YFSETQ in the germline V gene. CDR3 in DNA: TGCGCCAGCGGTCCGATAACAGGGAATAACTATGGCTACACCTTC. This sequence encodes CASGPITGNNYGYTF.

This rearrangement joins TRBV6-5 to TRBJ1-2, with 7 bases lining up with TRBD1. J lost 2 bases, V lost 2 bases, and 5 bases had no gene match. Germline CDR1 is MNHEY and CDR2 is SVGAGI. The CDR3 sequence is 15 residues long. CDR3 DNA sequence: TGTGCCAGCAGTTACGACGGGACAGCCAACTATGGCTACACCTTC. Translation gives CASSYDGTANYGYTF.

V gene TRBV7-8 combines with J gene TRBJ2-1, with D perhaps TRBD2 (5 bases). Germline V gene data show CDR1 as SGHVS and CDR2 as FQNEAQ. The V end lost 5 bases, the J end lost 9 bases, and 17 bases lay between the germline ends. The CDR3 length is 14 residues. The CDR3 loop reads CASSPQLGFSEQFF. In DNA form, the CDR3 reads TGTGCCAGCAGCCCCCAACTAGGATTTAGTGAGCAGTTCTTC.

The rearrangement uses TRBV2 and TRBJ2-2; 7 positions agree with TRBD2. With V trimmed by 5 bases and J by 8 bases, 5 bases remained unmatched. This CDR3 has 13 residues. Germline V CDR1 and CDR2: SNHLY, FYNNEI. In DNA form, the CDR3 reads TGTGCCAGCAGTCGTCGCGGGAGAGGGGAGCTGTTTTTT. Translation: CASSRRGRGELFF.

V usage is TRBV27 and J usage is TRBJ2-1, with 7 bases identical to TRBD2. Germline-derived CDR1 and CDR2 are MNHEY and SMNVEV (reference sequence). Losses at the gene ends were 6 bases for V and 4 bases for J; bases not matched to a gene: 15. This CDR3 has 17 residues. CDR3 DNA sequence: TGTGCCAGCAGCCCCACCCGGGGGACTACTAATTACAATGAGCAGTTCTTC. As protein: CASSPTRGTTNYNEQFF.